Below are 4 T cell receptor beta chains sequenced from a single sample in a study of OX40 agonist ivuxolimab in advanced cancers. Sequencing used immunoSEQ multiplex PCR; TCRdb keeps in-frame clones, though not all of them. The sample lists 50,000 or so clones; approximately 92% were seen once. The material sequenced was CD4+ or CD8+ T cells sorted from blood, taken in a trial of the OX40 agonist ivuxolimab. These receptors all come from an adult with an advanced solid tumor such as melanoma, head and neck, liver or kidney cancer.

This chain connects TRBV9 to TRBJ2-3, with 7 bases aligning to TRBD2. CDR1 and CDR2 from the germline V gene are SGDLS and YYNGEE. The V segment lost 0 bases and the J segment 2 bases; nucleotides outside the gene matches: 3. The CDR3 has 15 residues. The CDR3 spells CASSVGLADTDTQYF. For the CDR3, the DNA is TGTGCCAGCAGCGTAGGCCTAGCGGACACAGATACGCAGTATTTT.

This clone was recorded only once. The V gene is TRBV15, the J gene TRBJ2-7; the D call may be TRBD1 or TRBD2 (5 bases each). CDR3 length: 19 amino acids. Looked up from germline, CDR1 is LNHNV and CDR2 is YYDKDF (reference sequence). Between the trimmed V and J ends, which lost 4 bases and 2 bases, there was a span of 27 bases. CDR3 sequence reads: CATSTSSLGVAGTPYEQYF. CDR3 sequence (DNA): TGTGCCACCAGCACAAGCAGCCTGGGGGTTGCAGGGACCCCCTACGAGCAGTACTTC.

This CDR3 is CASSPVLSEIEAFF. The CDR3 DNA sequence: TGTGCCAGCAGCCCAGTTTTGTCCGAAATTGAAGCTTTCTTT. The chain recombines TRBV7-9 with TRBJ1-1; no definite D call. There are 14 residues in the CDR3. Germline CDR1 and CDR2: SEHNR and FQNEAQ (reference sequence). Trimming pared 5 bases from V and 7 bases from J, leaving 17 bases between.

This chain links TRBV14 with TRBJ2-7; TRBD1 agrees at 8 bases. V trimming: 10 bases; J trimming: 1 base; junction bases outside the gene matches: 6. CDR3 length: 13 residues. Germline V gene lookup returns CDR1 SGHDN and CDR2 FVKESK. The CDR3 region has the DNA TGTGCCACCCTTGGACAGGGTTCCTACGAGCAGTACTTC. Protein product: CATLGQGSYEQYF.